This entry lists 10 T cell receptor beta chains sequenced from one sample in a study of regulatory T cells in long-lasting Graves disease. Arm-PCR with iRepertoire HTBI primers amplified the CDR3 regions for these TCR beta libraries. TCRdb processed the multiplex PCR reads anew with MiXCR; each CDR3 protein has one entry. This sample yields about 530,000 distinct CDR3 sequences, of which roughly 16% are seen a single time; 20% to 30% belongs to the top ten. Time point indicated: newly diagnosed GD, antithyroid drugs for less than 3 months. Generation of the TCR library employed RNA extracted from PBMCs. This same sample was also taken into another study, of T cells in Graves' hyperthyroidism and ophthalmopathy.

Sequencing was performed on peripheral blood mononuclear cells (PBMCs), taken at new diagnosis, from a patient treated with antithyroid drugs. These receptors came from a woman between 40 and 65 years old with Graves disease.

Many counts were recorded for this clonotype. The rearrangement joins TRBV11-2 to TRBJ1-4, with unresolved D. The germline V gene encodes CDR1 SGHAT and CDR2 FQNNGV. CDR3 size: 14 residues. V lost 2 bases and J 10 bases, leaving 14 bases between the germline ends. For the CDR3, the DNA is TGTGCCAGCAGCTTACAATCTAATCTAGGAAAACTGTTTTTT. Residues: CASSLQSNLGKLFF. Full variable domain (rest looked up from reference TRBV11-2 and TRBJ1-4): EAGVAQSPRYKIIEKRQSVAFWCNPISGHATLYWYQQILGQGPKLLIQFQNNGVVDDSQLPKDRFSAERLKGVDSTLKIQPAKLEDSAVYLCASSLQSNLGKLFFGSGTQLSVL.

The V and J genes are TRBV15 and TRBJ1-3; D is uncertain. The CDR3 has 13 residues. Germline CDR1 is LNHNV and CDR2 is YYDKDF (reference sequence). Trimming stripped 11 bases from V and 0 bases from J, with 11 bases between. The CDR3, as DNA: TGTGCCTCAGGACGGAGCTCTGGAAACACCATATATTTT. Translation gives CASGRSSGNTIYF.

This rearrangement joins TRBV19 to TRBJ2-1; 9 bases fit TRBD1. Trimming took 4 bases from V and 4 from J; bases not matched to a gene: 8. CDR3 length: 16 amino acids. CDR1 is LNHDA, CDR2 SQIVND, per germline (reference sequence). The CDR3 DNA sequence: TGTGCCAGTAGTACTACTGGACAGGGGCCTTACAATGAGCAGTTCTTC. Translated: CASSTTGQGPYNEQFF.

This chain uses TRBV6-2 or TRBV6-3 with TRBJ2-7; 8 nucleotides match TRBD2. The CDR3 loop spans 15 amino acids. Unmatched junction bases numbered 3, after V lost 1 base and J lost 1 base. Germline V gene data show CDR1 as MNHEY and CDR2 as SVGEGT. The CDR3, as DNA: TGTGCCAGCAGTTACTTCGGGGGGGAGTCCTACGAGCAGTACTTC. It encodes CASSYFGGESYEQYF.

The CDR3 reads CASSGGTVGYTIYF. The CDR3 DNA sequence: TGTGCCAGCAGCGGCGGGACTGTCGGGTACACCATATATTTT. The chain combines TRBV7-2 with TRBJ1-3; tentatively, D is TRBD1 (5 bases). V was clipped by 5 bases and J by 8 bases, with 16 bases between them. CDR3 length: 14 amino acids. Germline V gene lookup returns CDR1 SGHTA and CDR2 FQGNSA.

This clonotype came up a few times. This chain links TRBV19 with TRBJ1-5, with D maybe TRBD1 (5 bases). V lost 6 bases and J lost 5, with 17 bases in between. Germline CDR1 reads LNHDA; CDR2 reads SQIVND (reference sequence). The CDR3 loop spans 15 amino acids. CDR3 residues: CASRRDGGADQPQHF. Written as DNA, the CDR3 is TGTGCCAGTAGGCGGGACGGAGGGGCCGATCAGCCCCAGCATTTT.

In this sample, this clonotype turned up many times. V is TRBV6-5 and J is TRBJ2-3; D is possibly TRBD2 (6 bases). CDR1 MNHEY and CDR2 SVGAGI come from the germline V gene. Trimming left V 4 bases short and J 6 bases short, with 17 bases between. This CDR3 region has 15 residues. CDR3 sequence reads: CASSSLGGYADTQYF. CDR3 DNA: TGTGCCAGCAGTTCGCTAGGAGGGTATGCTGATACGCAGTATTTT.

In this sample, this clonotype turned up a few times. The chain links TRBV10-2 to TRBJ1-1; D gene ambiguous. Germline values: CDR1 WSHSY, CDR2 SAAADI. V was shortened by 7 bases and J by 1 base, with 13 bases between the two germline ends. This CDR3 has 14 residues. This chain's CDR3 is CASKESRGNTEAFF. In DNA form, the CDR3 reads TGCGCCAGCAAAGAGTCCCGCGGGAACACTGAAGCTTTCTTT.

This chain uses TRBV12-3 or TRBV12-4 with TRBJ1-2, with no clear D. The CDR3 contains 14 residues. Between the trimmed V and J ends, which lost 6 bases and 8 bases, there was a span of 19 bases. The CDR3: CASSPISVKEGYTF. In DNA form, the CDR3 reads TGTGCCAGCAGCCCAATTTCCGTTAAAGAAGGCTACACCTTC.

The CDR3 region is CATRLAGGPGGQFF. DNA of the CDR3: TGTGCCACCCGACTAGCGGGGGGGCCGGGGGGGCAGTTCTTC. The chain uses TRBV3-1 and TRBJ2-1; 14 nucleotides line up with TRBD2. Per germline, CDR1 LGHDT and CDR2 YNNKEL (reference sequence). CDR3 size: 14 residues. Losses at the gene ends were 10 bases for V and 12 bases for J; bases not matched to a gene: 11.